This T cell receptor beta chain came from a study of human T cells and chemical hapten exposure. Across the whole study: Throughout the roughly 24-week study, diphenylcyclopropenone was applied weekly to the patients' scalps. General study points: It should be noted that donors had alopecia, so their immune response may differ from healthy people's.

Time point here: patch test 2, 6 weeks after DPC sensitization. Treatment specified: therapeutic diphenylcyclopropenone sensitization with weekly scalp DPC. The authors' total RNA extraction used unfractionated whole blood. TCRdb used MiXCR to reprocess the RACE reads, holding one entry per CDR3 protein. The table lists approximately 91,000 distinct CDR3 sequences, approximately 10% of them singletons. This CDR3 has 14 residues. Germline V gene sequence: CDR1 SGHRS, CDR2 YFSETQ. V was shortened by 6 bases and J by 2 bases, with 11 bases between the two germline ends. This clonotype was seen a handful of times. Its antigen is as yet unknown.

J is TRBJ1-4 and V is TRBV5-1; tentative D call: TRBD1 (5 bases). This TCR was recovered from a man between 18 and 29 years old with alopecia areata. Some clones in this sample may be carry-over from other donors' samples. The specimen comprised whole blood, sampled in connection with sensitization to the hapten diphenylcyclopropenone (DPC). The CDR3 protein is CASTPGLTNEKLFF. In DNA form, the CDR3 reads TGCGCCAGCACCCCGGGACTGACTAATGAAAAACTGTTTTTT.